This T cell receptor (beta chain) was sequenced in a study of vaccination and CD4 T cells after COVID-19. Treatment: roughly 10-day PBMC culture with coronavirus spike peptide pools or control peptides (ViraFEST assay). The CDR3 runs to 16 residues. J lost 1 base, V lost 5 bases, and 7 bases had no gene match. The germline gives CDR1 SGHNT, CDR2 YENEEA. Sequenced with the Oncomine TCR Beta short-read assay was DNA taken from cultured CD4+ T cells. TCRdb redid the calling of the PCR reads with MiXCR, one entry per CDR3 protein. The sample shows 15,000 or so distinct CDR3 sequences, 50% of them seen only once. Concerning this clonotype itself: What it recognizes is unknown.

The V gene is TRBV11-3, the J gene TRBJ2-3, with TRBD2 matching over 9 bases. This TCR was recovered from a human donor who had recovered from COVID-19. Sequenced sample: CD4+ T cells from blood, cultured in vitro. This chain's CDR3 is CASSPSSGGGTDTQYF. CDR3 bases: TGTGCCAGCAGCCCCAGTAGCGGGGGAGGCACAGATACGCAGTATTTT. Complete variable domain (other parts from reference TRBV11-3 and TRBJ2-3): EAGVVQSPRYKIIEKKQPVAFWCNPISGHNTLYWYLQNLGQGPELLIRYENEEAVDDSQLPKDRFSAERLKGVDSTLKIQPAELGDSAVYLCASSPSSGGGTDTQYFGPGTRLTVL.